This T cell receptor (beta chain) was retrieved from a study of cytomegalovirus exposure and HLA in healthy donors (dated by TCRdb to about 2017). About the investigation overall: According to an earlier analysis of 550 to 700 of the donors, some 180 million T cells yielded 117 million unique TCR beta sequences and around 280 Gb of sequence data. Besides the first cohort of 500 to 700 subjects, a separate validation cohort made up of around 120 different subjects was used. In a later analysis, previously published TCR beta repertoires from several hundred donors were re-analyzed and high-resolution HLA genotyping was added so that TCR occurrence patterns could be studied. The study profiled the T cell repertoires of around 700 subjects by immunosequencing and related them to cytomegalovirus serostatus. On average, roughly 240,000 unique TCR beta nucleotide sequences were sequenced per donor among 398 genotyped donors of the cohort, with 15% to 20% of those sequences being non-productive. An earlier analysis of approximately 500 of the donors applied high-throughput TCR beta sequencing to assess whether each TCR beta V gene segment acted as functional or pseudogenic. An early release that covered fewer than 800 HLA-typed donors contained approximately 300 gigabases of sequencing data and 80 million or so unique TCR sequences. Among the roughly 400 genotyped donors, approximately 76% belonged to the genetic ancestry cluster associated with self-reported Caucasian donors. To predict cytomegalovirus infection status, the study combined high-throughput TCR immunosequencing, statistical association of individual TCRs with disease status, and machine learning. The later analysis used no new phenotypic data to find candidate immune exposures, relying instead on TCR beta sequences and their occurrence across donors. The number of donors typed differed by locus, with 629-630 for A, B, C, DRB1 and DQB1, around 500 for DQA1, nearly 610 for DPA1, and some 470 for DPB1. The study was designed to test whether signatures of past pathogen exposure could be identified by cataloging public T cell receptors. Donor age, sex, ethnicity and CMV serostatus were collected together with the repertoire data. Four or five DR-DQ haplotypes were treated as single units for association and clustering because of strong linkage in the cohort. Class I and class II HLA loci were covered by the typing at four-digit resolution. In a later genetic analysis, genome-wide SNP genotypes for about 55% of the roughly 670 donors were used, and that subset was treated as a discovery cohort. All discovery cohort repertoires had been generated on a single sequencing platform.

To note about this clone: Its antigen is unknown. Base qualities were left out, and no much larger clone turns up one base away.

In total, 500 to 700 healthy bone marrow donors made up the cohort. At the time of sampling, every cohort member was nominally healthy, though immune exposures that went unrecorded were likely present. The donor tested CMV seropositive and was one of the 289 seropositive cohort members. A peripheral blood sample was collected from each donor, and TCR beta sequencing was performed on peripheral blood mononuclear cells. Genomic DNA was extracted from the blood cell samples with the Qiagen DNeasy Blood Extraction Kit. General conclusions and limits of the study: The presence/absence analyses assumed that sequencing depth was roughly uniform across donors, and that assumption may not be true. In a later analysis, several top co-occurrence clusters were reported to appear linked to parvovirus B19, influenza, CMV and Epstein-Barr virus. Only TCR beta chains were sequenced in this cohort, and the absence of alpha or paired-chain data limited detectable features. Over 15 rarely observed V segments, including chromosome 9 orphons, were excluded from the earlier analysis of about 600 of the donors because counts were too low. An association between a missense DCLRE1C variant and V-gene and J-gene trimming of TCR beta chains was found in a later genetic analysis and replicated in an independent cohort. In a later analysis, the rate of TCR association differed among HLA loci, with DRB1 alleles having the most associated TCRs and HLA-C alleles having the fewest. CMV serostatus was the only immune exposure information available for the cohort. A further reported finding was that TCR beta sequences accurately predicted the HLA-A and HLA-B alleles for most subjects in the first cohort. It was suggested by the authors that the approach could potentially be generalized to other disease states and immunological phenotypes. Assigning TCR associations to individual alleles was difficult when HLA alleles, especially DR and DQ, strongly co-occurred. A later analysis found that most CMV-associated TCR beta chains appeared HLA-restricted, with HLA associations seemingly driven largely by CMV exposure. In the study, some 160 TCR beta chains were listed as associated with cytomegalovirus. Because HLA typing was unavailable for some donors at each locus, only the typed subset was used in association tests. A later analysis associated 16,951 TCR beta sequences with specific HLA alleles at a false discovery rate of 0.05. Cytomegalovirus status was reported to be diagnosed by the classifier with high specificity and sensitivity in both the original and validation cohorts. In an earlier analysis of fewer than 700 of the donors, most TCR beta V segments appeared in productive rearrangements about 87% or about 30% of the time, broadly matching IMGT annotations. While some public TCRs were present in many individuals, most TCR sequences turned up only very rarely across donors. Linkage disequilibrium might explain the correlated functional status among segregating V segments, but an unknown experimental factor could not be ruled out. A cluster of highly shared sequence variants was judged likely to represent a technical artifact of the sequencing pipeline. A later analysis found that HLA-associated TCR beta chains were more clonally expanded and had lower generation probabilities than equally common non-associated chains. In a later genetic analysis, fewer N-insertions in productive TCRs were reported among donors in an Asian-associated ancestry cluster than the 666-donor mean. A few of the identified cytomegalovirus-associated TCR beta chains were confirmed in vitro to be specific for cytomegalovirus antigens.

Receptors were amplified or captured by the immunoSEQ multiplex PCR assay. The multiplex PCR relied on a mix of 60 forward primers for TCR Vbeta segments and 13 reverse primers for TCR Jbeta segments. A multiplex PCR assay on genomic DNA amplified the CDR3 region of rearranged TCR beta genes. The Illumina HiSeq System was used to sequence the amplified TCR beta libraries as 87-base-pair reads. The study's processing was this. In a later analysis, 80 million or so unique TCR beta chains were counted across the 500 to 700 repertoires, and around 10 million of these chains were shared by at least two donors. Raw reads were error-corrected and collapsed into unique sequences by a nearest-neighbor algorithm in which closely related sequences were merged to remove PCR and sequencing errors. CDR3 sequences were aligned to IMGT reference sequences to assign V, D and J gene segments. Each retained sequence needed at least a six-nucleotide match to both a V gene segment and a J gene segment. A rearrangement was called productive if the CDR3 had no stop codons and remained in frame with V and J, and every other rearrangement was called non-productive. Following IMGT convention, CDR3 was defined as the stretch from the second conserved V-encoded cysteine to the conserved J-encoded phenylalanine. Sequences without an unambiguous match to a single V gene segment were excluded from the earlier analysis of a few hundred of the donors. In an earlier analysis of approximately 610 of the donors, V segments were called functional above 56.7% productive rearrangements and were called segregating when the between-donor standard deviation exceeded 5%. A statistical classification framework was built to diagnose cytomegalovirus status from the catalog of TCR beta chain sequences. In a later analysis, V and J genes were assigned by comparing TCR nucleotide sequences against IMGT/GENE-DB human TR gene sequences. The TCRdist pipeline was used in a later analysis to assign CDR3 sequences and most-parsimonious VDJ recombination scenarios. In a later analysis, each TCR beta chain was defined by its CDR3 amino acid sequence together with its V-gene family, and reads without a unique V-gene family were excluded. In a later analysis, around 600 highly shared, low-generation-probability nucleotide sequences were removed to address suspected cross-contamination and a sequencing artifact. A later analysis calculated a clonal expansion index for each public chain from normalized within-repertoire ranks of inferred template counts. Generation probabilities in a later analysis came from a VDJ recombination model fitted to out-of-frame rearrangements, and those results were checked against IGoR. Hypergeometric tests were used in a later analysis to score TCR-TCR, TCR-HLA and TCR-CMV co-occurrence, with a repertoire-size bias correction applied to the TCR pairs. A later analysis estimated false discovery rates by permuting HLA or CMV assignments 20 times. A later analysis grouped co-occurring TCRs with DBSCAN, adding TCRdist sequence similarity when clustering within HLA-allele-positive subsets. Co-occurrence clustering excluded repertoires with fewer than 30,000 or more than 120,000 public chains, plus five with anomalous nucleotide sharing. TCRdb carries this immuneACCESS record with in-frame sequences only. Its versions omit some clonotypes, under half of them owing to an unresolved V gene in the studies checked, with the rest unexplained. Clone size and the V and J calls come from that table; the DNA yielded D and trimming. This sample gives 75,000 to 90,000 clones in total; just under 80% of them show up just once. The ten largest account for roughly 9% of the sample.

Sequenced material: PBMCs. This receptor was identified in a woman aged 40 to 50 in good health and CMV-seropositive.

The CDR3 protein sequence reads: CASSAGLAGGTDTQYF. The DNA sequence follows: TGTGCCAGCAGCGCTGGACTAGCGGGGGGCACAGATACGCAGTATTTT. The receptor chain draws on TRBV7-2 and TRBJ2-3, with TRBD2 identical over 13 junction bases. The CDR3 runs 16 amino acids, cysteine and phenylalanine included. Just the 48-base CDR3 DNA is kept, in frame starting at base 1. From a lookup of the germline V gene, CDR1 and CDR2 are SGHTA and FQGNSA. Trimming accounts for 5 bases at V and 1 base at J, while the number of junction bases matched to no gene is 3.